This TCR beta chain was recorded in a study of shared clonotypes between healthy human individuals. The table came from immunoSEQ multiplex PCR; TCRdb's copy has only in-frame clones and leaves some out. The repertoire holds about half a million clones, with roughly 80% as singletons. Recent vaccinations or acute infections were absent in the healthy HIV-negative adult donors. The unsorted samples had around 100 million PBMCs used for genomic DNA. The V gene's germline CDR1 is SGHRS and CDR2 YFSETQ. The CDR3 spans 12 residues. V lost 2 bases, J lost 7 bases, and 2 bases stayed unmatched. Sequences were obtained from PBMCs. This TCR was sampled from a woman in her forties in good health. Some clones in this sample may be carry-over from other donors' samples. J is TRBJ1-1 and V is TRBV5-1, with 7 bases lining up with TRBD1. The CDR3 loop is CASSLQGNEAFF. The CDR3 DNA reads as TGCGCCAGCAGCTTACAGGGGAATGAAGCTTTCTTT.